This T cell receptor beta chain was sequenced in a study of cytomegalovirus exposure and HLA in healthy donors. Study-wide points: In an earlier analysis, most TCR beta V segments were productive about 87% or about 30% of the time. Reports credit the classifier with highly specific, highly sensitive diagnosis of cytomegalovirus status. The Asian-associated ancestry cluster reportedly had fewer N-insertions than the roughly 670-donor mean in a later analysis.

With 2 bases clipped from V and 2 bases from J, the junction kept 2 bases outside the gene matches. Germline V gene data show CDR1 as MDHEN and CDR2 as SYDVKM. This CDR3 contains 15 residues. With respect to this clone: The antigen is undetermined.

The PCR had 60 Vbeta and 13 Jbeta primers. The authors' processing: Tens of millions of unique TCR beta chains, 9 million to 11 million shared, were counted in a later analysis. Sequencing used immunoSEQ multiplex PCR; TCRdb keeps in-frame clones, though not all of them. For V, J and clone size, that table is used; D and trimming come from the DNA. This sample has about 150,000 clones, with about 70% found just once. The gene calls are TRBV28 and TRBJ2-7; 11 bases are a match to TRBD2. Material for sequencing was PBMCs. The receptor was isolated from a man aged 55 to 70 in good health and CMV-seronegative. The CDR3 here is CASSLRLAGTYEQYF. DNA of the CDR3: TGTGCCAGCAGTTTAAGACTAGCGGGGACCTACGAGCAGTACTTC.